This T cell receptor (beta chain) appears in the sequencing data of a study of control samples from healthy donors and cancer patients. Some clones are missing from TCRdb's copy, which holds only in-frame ones; the method was immunoSEQ multiplex PCR. The table records 90,000 to 100,000 clones, about nine tenths of them present only once. Trimming took off 6 bases at V and 6 bases at J, with 15 bases between the two ends. This CDR3 has 13 amino acids. Germline-derived CDR1 and CDR2 are SGDLS and YYNGEE. The TCR comes from a woman younger than 35 in good health. The source material was blood. This chain links TRBV9 with TRBJ1-2; D might be TRBD1 (5 bases). CDR3 residues: CASNSPGGDGYTF. CDR3 nucleotide sequence: TGTGCCAGCAACTCCCCGGGGGGGGATGGCTACACCTTC.